The next 9 T cell receptor beta chains were all read from a single sample in a study of cytomegalovirus exposure and HLA in healthy donors. A multiplex PCR was run with 60 Vbeta primers and 13 Jbeta primers. The assay was immunoSEQ multiplex PCR, and TCRdb's table has in-frame clones only and misses some. This sample has 200,000 to 250,000 clones, with approximately 70% found just once. The sequencing input was PBMCs. These receptors were obtained from a man aged 40-49 years in good health and CMV-seropositive.

The genes are TRBV5-1 and TRBJ2-1, with 10 bases that match TRBD2. The CDR3 is made up of 16 amino acids. Losses at the gene ends were 4 bases for V and 6 bases for J; bases not matched to a gene: 10. The germline gives CDR1 SGHRS, CDR2 YFSETQ. The CDR3 coding sequence is TGCGCCAGCAGCCAATTGGCACTAGCGGGGAGCAATGAGCAGTTCTTC. Translated, it gives CASSQLALAGSNEQFF.

Only one count was recorded for this clone. This sequence joins TRBV6-5 and TRBJ1-2; D is possibly TRBD1 (6 bases). V lost 6 bases and J 3 bases, leaving 11 bases between the germline ends. CDR1 is MNHEY and CDR2 is SVGAGI in the germline V gene. This CDR3 has 13 amino acids. The CDR3 DNA reads TGTGCCAGCAGGCAGACAGGTTACTATGGCTACACCTTC. Translating it yields CASRQTGYYGYTF.

The gene calls are TRBV27 and TRBJ2-1; possibly TRBD1 for D (5 bases). This CDR3 is built from 16 residues. V shed 0 bases and J shed 8 bases, with 17 bases lying between them. Per the germline V gene, CDR1 is MNHEY and CDR2 is SMNVEV (reference sequence). CDR3 amino acids: CASSLSWAGNGHEQFF. The CDR3 DNA reads TGTGCCAGCAGTTTATCGTGGGCAGGGAATGGCCATGAGCAGTTCTTC.

The rearrangement joins TRBV2 to TRBJ2-7; weak D call: TRBD1 (5 bases). The ends were cut back, 10 bases at V and 2 bases at J, with 12 bases in the middle. Germline assignment: CDR1 SNHLY and CDR2 FYNNEI. The CDR3 spans 12 residues. The CDR3 coding sequence is TGTGCCAACAAGGAACAGGCCTACGAGCAGTACTTC. Translation gives CANKEQAYEQYF.

Remarks on this clone: Other DNA sequences of this sample code for an identical CDR3. This chain uses TRBV9 with TRBJ2-2; D not certain. V shed 0 bases and J shed 6 bases, with 6 bases lying between them. Germline V gene data show CDR1 as SGDLS and CDR2 as YYNGEE. The CDR3 extends over 13 amino acids. CDR3 bases: TGTGCCAGCAGCGTAGGTGGGCCCGGGGAGCTGTTTTTT. Translating it yields CASSVGGPGELFF.

This chain's CDR3 is CASSLIRGLGNSPLHF. The CDR3 DNA sequence: TGTGCCAGCAGCTTAATCAGGGGGCTGGGGAATTCACCCCTCCACTTT. The chain links TRBV11-2 to TRBJ1-6, with 8 bases fitting TRBD1. This CDR3 spans 16 amino acids. The ends lost 2 bases at V and 7 bases at J; junction bases unmatched: 7. Germline V gene sequence: CDR1 SGHAT, CDR2 FQNNGV.

The V and J genes are TRBV2 and TRBJ1-1, with D maybe TRBD1 (5 bases). Germline CDR1 and CDR2: SNHLY and FYNNEI. This CDR3 contains 14 residues. The V end lost 5 bases, the J end lost 2 bases, and 12 bases lay between the germline ends. CDR3 amino acids: CASSRTRVNTEAFF. The CDR3 DNA reads as TGTGCCAGCAGTCGGACACGGGTAAACACTGAAGCTTTCTTT. The variable domain in full, with the rest retrieved from reference TRBV2 and TRBJ1-1, is EPEVTQTPSHQVTQMGQEVILRCVPISNHLYFYWYRQILGQKVEFLVSFYNNEISEKSEIFDDQFSVERPDGSNFTLKIRSTKLEDSAMYFCASSRTRVNTEAFFGQGTRLTVV.

CDR3 amino acids: CASSSQGPLGAPLHF. CDR3 DNA sequence: TGTGCCAGCAGTAGTCAAGGACCACTCGGGGCACCCCTCCACTTT. The chain is built from TRBV6-5 and TRBJ1-6; D gene unclear. Germline V gene data show CDR1 as MNHEY and CDR2 as SVGAGI. The CDR3 totals 15 residues. V shed 5 bases and J shed 11 bases, with 19 bases lying between them.

The table lists this clone with a count of one. V usage is TRBV13 and J usage is TRBJ2-2, with D unresolved. CDR3 length equals 14 residues. V shed 5 bases and J shed 6 bases, with 13 bases lying between them. The germline gives CDR1 PRHDT, CDR2 FYEKMQ (reference sequence). The CDR3 protein is CASSPSLEAGELFF. CDR3 nucleotides: TGTGCCAGCAGCCCCAGCCTAGAGGCCGGGGAGCTGTTTTTT.